A single sample gave rise to the 14 T cell receptor beta chains below, sequenced in a study of T cell changes during pregnancy in multiple sclerosis. The method was immunoSEQ multiplex PCR; TCRdb's version includes in-frame clones alone and lacks a portion of them. The table lists around 40,000 clones, approximately 92% of them singletons. The sequencing used CD8+ T cells from peripheral blood mononuclear cells, collected in the third trimester of pregnancy. The receptors were gathered from a female donor with multiple sclerosis, enrolled in a pregnancy study.

The chain carries TRBV19 and TRBJ2-7; 13 nucleotides agree with TRBD2. The junction had 3 bases not matched to a gene; V was cut back by 3 bases and J by 4 bases. The CDR3 consists of 15 residues. Germline V gene sequence: CDR1 LNHDA, CDR2 SQIVND (reference sequence). The CDR3 DNA reads TGTGCCAGTAGTATGGGACTAGCGGGACCATACGAGCAGTACTTC. It translates to CASSMGLAGPYEQYF.

The chain joins TRBV7-2 to TRBJ1-1, with D hard to call. With 1 base removed from V and 0 bases from J, the gap between germline ends came to 3 bases. The CDR3 has 13 amino acids. The germline V gene encodes CDR1 SGHTA and CDR2 FQGNSA. The CDR3 is CASSLGMNTEAFF. CDR3 nucleotide sequence: TGTGCCAGCAGCTTAGGTATGAACACTGAAGCTTTCTTT. Using reference TRBV7-2 and TRBJ1-1 for the parts outside the CDR3, the full variable domain is GAGVSQSPSNKVTEKGKDVELRCDPISGHTALYWYRQSLGQGLEFLIYFQGNSAPDKSGLPSDRFSAERTGGSVSTLTIQRTQQEDSAVYLCASSLGMNTEAFFGQGTRLTVV.

The V and J genes are TRBV30 and TRBJ2-7, with 8 bases identical to TRBD1. V shed 2 bases, J shed 6 bases, and the junction held 6 bases outside the gene matches. The CDR3 has 13 residues. Germline V CDR1 and CDR2: GTSNPN, SVGIG (reference sequence). The CDR3 here is CAWSIGQGFEQYF. The CDR3, as DNA: TGTGCCTGGAGTATTGGACAGGGCTTCGAGCAGTACTTC.

The chain recombines TRBV11-3 with TRBJ1-1; D call uncertain. Trimming took 5 bases from V and 0 from J, leaving 7 bases between them. The V gene's germline CDR1 is SGHNT and CDR2 YENEEA. This CDR3 contains 13 residues. CDR3 DNA sequence: TGTGCCAGCAGCCTCACTTTGAACACTGAAGCTTTCTTT. This gives the protein CASSLTLNTEAFF.

The V and J genes are TRBV27 and TRBJ2-2; D gene uncertain. V was pared by 6 bases and J by 7 bases, with 9 bases between. The germline CDR1 and CDR2 sequences are MNHEY and SMNVEV (reference sequence). The CDR3 extends over 12 amino acids. In DNA form, the CDR3 reads TGTGCCAGCAGCCCCCCAGGCGGGGAGCTGTTTTTT. It codes for CASSPPGGELFF.

The gene calls are TRBV11-2 and TRBJ2-7; 9 bases line up with TRBD2. The CDR3 consists of 15 residues. V lost 4 bases, J lost 5 bases, and 9 bases stayed unmatched. Germline lookup yields CDR1 SGHAT and CDR2 FQNNGV. CDR3 sequence: CASSSYSGRVDEQYF. In DNA, the CDR3 is TGTGCCAGCAGCTCCTATAGCGGGAGAGTAGACGAGCAGTACTTC.

V usage is TRBV7-9 and J usage is TRBJ2-3; D remains unclear. This CDR3 comprises 18 residues. CDR1 is SEHNR, CDR2 FQNEAQ, per germline (reference sequence). The V end was cut by 5 bases, the J end by 2 bases, with 23 bases between. The CDR3: CASSHPPNPSRNTDTQYF. Here the CDR3 DNA reads TGTGCCAGCAGCCACCCGCCGAACCCATCTAGAAACACAGATACGCAGTATTTT.

The gene calls are TRBV7-9 and TRBJ2-3, with 9 nucleotides matching TRBD2. J gave up 6 bases and V 1 base, and 11 bases lay outside the gene matches. The CDR3 extends over 17 amino acids. Germline CDR1 is SEHNR and CDR2 is FQNEAQ (reference sequence). The CDR3 protein is CASSLEYPAGGLDTQYF. CDR3 coding DNA: TGTGCCAGCAGCTTAGAATACCCAGCGGGAGGACTGGATACGCAGTATTTT.

V is TRBV5-1 and J is TRBJ2-3, with D tentatively TRBD1 (5 bases). V lost 0 bases, J lost 3 bases, and 20 bases lay in between. The CDR3 covers 18 residues. Per germline, CDR1 SGHRS and CDR2 YFSETQ. In nucleotides, the CDR3 is TGCGCCAGCAGCTTGGCATTCTCGGCAGGGAAGAGGACAGATACGCAGTATTTT. Protein: CASSLAFSAGKRTDTQYF.

This chain links TRBV9 with TRBJ2-4; D is possibly TRBD1 (5 bases). Trimming left V 3 bases short and J 6 bases short, with 7 bases between. This CDR3 has 12 residues. Germline-derived CDR1 and CDR2 are SGDLS and YYNGEE. The CDR3 here is CASSAQGNIQYF. The CDR3 nucleotides are TGTGCCAGCAGCGCTCAGGGAAACATTCAGTACTTC.

The chain couples TRBV7-8 to TRBJ1-4, with D possibly matching TRBD1 (6 bases). The CDR3 runs 15 residues. The V gene's germline CDR1 is SGHVS and CDR2 FQNEAQ. V lost 1 base and J lost 5, with 11 bases in between. CDR3 sequence reads: CASSLEGGRNEKLFF. The CDR3 DNA reads TGTGCCAGCAGCTTAGAGGGGGGGCGCAATGAAAAACTGTTTTTT.

J is TRBJ2-3 and V is TRBV5-6; 7 bases are shared with TRBD1. Germline loops: CDR1 SGHDT, CDR2 YYEEEE. J gave up 1 base and V 2 bases, and 7 bases lay outside the gene matches. CDR3 size: 16 residues. The CDR3 sequence is CASSLEKTGRTDTQYF. The CDR3 nucleotides are TGTGCCAGCAGCTTAGAGAAGACAGGGCGCACAGATACGCAGTATTTT.

The V call is TRBV9, the J call TRBJ2-7; 8 bases match TRBD2. Per germline, CDR1 SGDLS and CDR2 YYNGEE. The V and J ends lost 4 bases and 3 bases, in that order; junction bases with no gene match: 6. The CDR3 sequence is 14 residues long. DNA for the CDR3: TGTGCCAGCAGCCCTAGGACTAGCAGCTACGAGCAGTACTTC. Protein sequence: CASSPRTSSYEQYF. Filled out from reference TRBV9 and TRBJ2-7, the complete variable domain reads DSGVTQTPKHLITATGQRVTLRCSPRSGDLSVYWYQQSLDQGLQFLIQYYNGEERAKGNILERFSAQQFPDLHSELNLSSLELGDSALYFCASSPRTSSYEQYFGPGTRLTVT.

The V gene is TRBV27, the J gene TRBJ1-4, with D tentatively TRBD1 (5 bases). Trimming took off 9 bases at V and 7 bases at J, with 15 bases between the two ends. There are 13 residues in the CDR3. The V gene's germline CDR1 is MNHEY and CDR2 SMNVEV (reference sequence). CDR3 loop: CASKLGGTEKLFF. CDR3 nucleotide sequence: TGTGCCAGTAAATTGGGGGGAACTGAAAAACTGTTTTTT.